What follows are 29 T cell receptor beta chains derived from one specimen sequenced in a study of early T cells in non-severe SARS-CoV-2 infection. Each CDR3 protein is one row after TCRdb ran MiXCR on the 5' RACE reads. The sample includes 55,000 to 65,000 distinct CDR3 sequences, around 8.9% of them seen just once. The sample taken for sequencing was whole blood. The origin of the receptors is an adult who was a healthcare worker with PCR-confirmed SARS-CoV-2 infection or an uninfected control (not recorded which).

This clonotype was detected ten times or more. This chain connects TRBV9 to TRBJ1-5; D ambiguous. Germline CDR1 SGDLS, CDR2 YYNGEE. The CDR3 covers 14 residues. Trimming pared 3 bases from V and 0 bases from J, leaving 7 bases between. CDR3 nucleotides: TGTGCCAGCAGCGCCGACGGTAGCAATCAGCCCCAGCATTTT. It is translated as CASSADGSNQPQHF.

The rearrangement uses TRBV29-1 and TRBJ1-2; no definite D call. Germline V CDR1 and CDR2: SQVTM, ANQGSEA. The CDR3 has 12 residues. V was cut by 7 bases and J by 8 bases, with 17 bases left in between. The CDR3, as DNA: TGCAGCGGCGGTGGAGGCCAAGAAGGCTACACCTTC. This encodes CSGGGGQEGYTF.

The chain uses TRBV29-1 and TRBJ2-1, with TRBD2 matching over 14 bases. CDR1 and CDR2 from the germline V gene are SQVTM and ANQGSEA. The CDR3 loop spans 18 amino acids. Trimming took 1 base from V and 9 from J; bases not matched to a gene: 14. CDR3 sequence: CSVEGPLGTSGRMGEQFF. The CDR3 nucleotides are TGCAGCGTTGAAGGGCCCCTTGGGACTAGCGGGAGAATGGGTGAGCAGTTCTTC.

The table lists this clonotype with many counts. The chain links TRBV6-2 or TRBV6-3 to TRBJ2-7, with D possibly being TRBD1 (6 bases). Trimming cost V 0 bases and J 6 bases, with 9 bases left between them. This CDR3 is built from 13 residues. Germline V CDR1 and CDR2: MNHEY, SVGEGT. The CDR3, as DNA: TGTGCCAGCAGTTACTCAGTCAGGGGCGAGCAGTACTTC. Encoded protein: CASSYSVRGEQYF.

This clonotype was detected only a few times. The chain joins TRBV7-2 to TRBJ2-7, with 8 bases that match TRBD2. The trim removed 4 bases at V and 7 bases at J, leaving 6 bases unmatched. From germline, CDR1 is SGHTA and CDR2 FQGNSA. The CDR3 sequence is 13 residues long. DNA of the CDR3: TGTGCCAGCAGCTCACGACGGGAGGGGGAGCAGTACTTC. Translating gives CASSSRREGEQYF.

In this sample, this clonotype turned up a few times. The CDR3 region has the DNA TGTGCCAGCAGCCAAGTGTCGGCCGCTACCTCTGGAAACACCATATATTTT. Amino acids: CASSQVSAATSGNTIYF. The chain joins TRBV4-2 to TRBJ1-3; no definite D call. V was cut by 1 base and J by 0 bases, with 13 bases left in between. This CDR3 has 17 residues. CDR1 is LGHNA and CDR2 is YNFKEQ in the germline V gene.

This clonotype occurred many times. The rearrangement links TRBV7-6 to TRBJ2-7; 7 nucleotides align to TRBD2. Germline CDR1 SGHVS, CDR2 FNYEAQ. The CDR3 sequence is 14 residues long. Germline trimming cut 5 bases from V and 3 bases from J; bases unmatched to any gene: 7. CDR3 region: CASSKEASGYEQYF. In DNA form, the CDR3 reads TGTGCCAGCAGCAAGGAGGCTAGCGGCTACGAGCAGTACTTC.

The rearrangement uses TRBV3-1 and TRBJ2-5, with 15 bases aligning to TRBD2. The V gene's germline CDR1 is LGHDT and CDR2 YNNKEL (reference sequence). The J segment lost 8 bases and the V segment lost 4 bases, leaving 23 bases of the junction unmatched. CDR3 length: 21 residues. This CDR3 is CASSRTPLGTSGRRVLDTQYF. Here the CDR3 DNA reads TGTGCCAGCAGCCGTACTCCACTCGGGACTAGCGGGAGGCGGGTACTAGACACCCAGTACTTC.

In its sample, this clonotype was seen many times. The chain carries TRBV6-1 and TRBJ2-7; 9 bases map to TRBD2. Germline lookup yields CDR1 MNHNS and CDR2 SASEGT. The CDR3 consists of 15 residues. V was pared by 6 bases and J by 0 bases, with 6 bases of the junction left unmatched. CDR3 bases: TGTGCCAGCAGACAACTAGCGGGTGGCTCCTACGAGCAGTACTTC. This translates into CASRQLAGGSYEQYF.

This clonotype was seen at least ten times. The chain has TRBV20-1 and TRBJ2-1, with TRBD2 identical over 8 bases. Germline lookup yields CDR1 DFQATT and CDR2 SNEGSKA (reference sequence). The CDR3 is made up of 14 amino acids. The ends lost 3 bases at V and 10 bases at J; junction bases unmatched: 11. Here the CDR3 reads CSASRIGLAGEQFF. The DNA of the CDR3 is TGCAGTGCTAGCCGGATCGGACTAGCTGGGGAGCAGTTCTTC.

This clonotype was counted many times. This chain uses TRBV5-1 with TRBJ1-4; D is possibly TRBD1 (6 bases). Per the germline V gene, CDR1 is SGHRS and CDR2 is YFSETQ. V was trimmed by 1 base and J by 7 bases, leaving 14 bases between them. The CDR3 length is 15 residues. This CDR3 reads CASSLSPGAFEKLFF. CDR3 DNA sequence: TGCGCCAGCAGCTTGAGCCCGGGGGCCTTTGAAAAACTGTTTTTT.

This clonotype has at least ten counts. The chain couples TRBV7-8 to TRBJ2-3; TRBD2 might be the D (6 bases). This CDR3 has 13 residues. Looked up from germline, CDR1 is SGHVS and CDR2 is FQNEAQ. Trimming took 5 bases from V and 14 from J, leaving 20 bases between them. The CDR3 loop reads CASSPELMGLAYF. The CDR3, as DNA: TGTGCCAGCAGCCCGGAGCTTATGGGACTGGCGTATTTT.

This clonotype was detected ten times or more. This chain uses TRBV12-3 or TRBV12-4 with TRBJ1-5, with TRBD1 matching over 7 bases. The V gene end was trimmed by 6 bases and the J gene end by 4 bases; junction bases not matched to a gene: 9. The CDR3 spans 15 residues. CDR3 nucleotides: TGTGCCAGCAGCCAAGGGACAGCGAGTAATCAGCCCCAGCATTTT. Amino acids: CASSQGTASNQPQHF.

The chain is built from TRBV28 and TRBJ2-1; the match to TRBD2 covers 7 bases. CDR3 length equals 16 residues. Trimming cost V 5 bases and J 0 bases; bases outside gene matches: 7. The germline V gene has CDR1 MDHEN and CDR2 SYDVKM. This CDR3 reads CASSRLGGGSYNEQFF. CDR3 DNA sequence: TGTGCCAGCAGTCGGTTAGGCGGGGGCTCCTACAATGAGCAGTTCTTC.

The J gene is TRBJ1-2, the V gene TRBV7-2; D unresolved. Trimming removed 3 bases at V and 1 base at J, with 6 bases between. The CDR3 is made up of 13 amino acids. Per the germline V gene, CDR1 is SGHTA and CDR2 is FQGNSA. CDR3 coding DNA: TGTGCCAGCAGCTTCTCTTATAACTATGGCTACACCTTC. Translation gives CASSFSYNYGYTF.

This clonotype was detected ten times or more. In DNA form, the CDR3 reads TGTGCCAGCAGCTTTGGGGCGGAGGAGCAGTACTTC. Encoded protein: CASSFGAEEQYF. This sequence joins TRBV7-2 and TRBJ2-7, with a tentative D call TRBD1 (5 bases). Germline CDR1 reads SGHTA; CDR2 reads FQGNSA. V gave up 3 bases and J gave up 7 bases, with 10 bases separating them. The CDR3 has 12 residues. Looking up the rest from reference TRBV7-2 and TRBJ2-7 gives the full variable domain: GAGVSQSPSNKVTEKGKDVELRCDPISGHTALYWYRQSLGQGLEFLIYFQGNSAPDKSGLPSDRFSAERTGGSVSTLTIQRTQQEDSAVYLCASSFGAEEQYFGPGTRLTVT.

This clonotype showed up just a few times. The CDR3, as DNA: TGTGCCAGCAGCCTGGCCCCCGGGACAGGGCCAGATACGCAGTATTTT. Translating it yields CASSLAPGTGPDTQYF. The rearrangement uses TRBV7-2 and TRBJ2-3, with 9 nucleotides matching TRBD1. The CDR3 totals 16 residues. CDR1 and CDR2 (germline): SGHTA, FQGNSA. V shed 5 bases, J shed 4 bases, and the junction held 10 bases outside the gene matches.

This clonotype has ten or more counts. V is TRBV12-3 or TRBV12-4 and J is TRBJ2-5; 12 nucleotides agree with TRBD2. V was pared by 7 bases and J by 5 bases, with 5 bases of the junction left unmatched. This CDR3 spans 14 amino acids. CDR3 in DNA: TGTGCCAGCAAACTAGCGGGAGGTCGGGAGACCCAGTACTTC. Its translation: CASKLAGGRETQYF.

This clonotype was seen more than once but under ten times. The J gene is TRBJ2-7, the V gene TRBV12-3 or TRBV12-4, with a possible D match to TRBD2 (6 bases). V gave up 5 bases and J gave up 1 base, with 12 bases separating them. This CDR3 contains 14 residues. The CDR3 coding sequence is TGTGCCAGCAGTAAAAGCGGGCCATCCTACGAGCAGTACTTC. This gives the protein CASSKSGPSYEQYF.

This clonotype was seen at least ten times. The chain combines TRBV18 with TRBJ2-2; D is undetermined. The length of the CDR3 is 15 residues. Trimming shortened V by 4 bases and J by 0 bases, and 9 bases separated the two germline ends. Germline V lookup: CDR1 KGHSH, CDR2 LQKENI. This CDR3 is CASSRAVANTGELFF. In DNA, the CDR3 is TGTGCCAGCTCACGGGCAGTCGCGAACACCGGGGAGCTGTTTTTT.

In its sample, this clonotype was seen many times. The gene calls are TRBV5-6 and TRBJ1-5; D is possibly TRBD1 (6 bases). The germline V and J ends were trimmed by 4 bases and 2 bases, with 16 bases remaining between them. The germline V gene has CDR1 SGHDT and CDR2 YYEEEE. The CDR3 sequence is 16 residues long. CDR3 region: CASSRGHPRGNQPQHF. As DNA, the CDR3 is TGTGCCAGCAGCCGGGGACATCCTCGGGGCAATCAGCCCCAGCATTTT. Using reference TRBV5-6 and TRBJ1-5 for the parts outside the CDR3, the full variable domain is DAGVTQSPTHLIKTRGQQVTLRCSPKSGHDTVSWYQQALGQGPQFIFQYYEEEERQRGNFPDRFSGHQFPNYSSELNVNALLLGDSALYLCASSRGHPRGNQPQHFGDGTRLSIL.

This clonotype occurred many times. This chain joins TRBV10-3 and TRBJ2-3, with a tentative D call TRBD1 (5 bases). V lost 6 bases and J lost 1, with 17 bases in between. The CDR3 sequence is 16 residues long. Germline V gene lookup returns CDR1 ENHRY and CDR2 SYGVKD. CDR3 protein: CAIRTAGILGTDTQYF. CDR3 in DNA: TGTGCCATCAGGACGGCAGGGATTTTAGGCACAGATACGCAGTATTTT.

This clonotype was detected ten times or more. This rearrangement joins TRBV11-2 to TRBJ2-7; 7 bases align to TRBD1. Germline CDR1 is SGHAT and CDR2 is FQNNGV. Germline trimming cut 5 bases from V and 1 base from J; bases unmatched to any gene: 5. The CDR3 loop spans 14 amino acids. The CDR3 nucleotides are TGTGCCAGCAGCCCCAGGACAGGATCCTACGAGCAGTACTTC. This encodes CASSPRTGSYEQYF.

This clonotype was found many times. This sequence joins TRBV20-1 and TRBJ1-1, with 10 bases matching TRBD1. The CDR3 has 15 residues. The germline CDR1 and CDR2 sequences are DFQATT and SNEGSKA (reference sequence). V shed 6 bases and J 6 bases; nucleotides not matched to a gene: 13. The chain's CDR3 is CSAEPGQGYGAEAFF. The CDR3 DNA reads TGCAGTGCGGAACCGGGACAGGGGTACGGGGCTGAAGCTTTCTTT.

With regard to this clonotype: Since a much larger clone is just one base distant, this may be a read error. The CDR3 DNA is TGTGCCGGCAGCCCCTCCCTGGCGGGAGGGTGGGAGACCCAGTACTTC. This gives the protein CAGSPSLAGGWETQYF. The J gene is TRBJ2-5, the V gene TRBV6-4; 9 bases are shared with TRBD2. There are 16 residues in the CDR3. Germline CDR1 MRHNA, CDR2 SNTAGT.

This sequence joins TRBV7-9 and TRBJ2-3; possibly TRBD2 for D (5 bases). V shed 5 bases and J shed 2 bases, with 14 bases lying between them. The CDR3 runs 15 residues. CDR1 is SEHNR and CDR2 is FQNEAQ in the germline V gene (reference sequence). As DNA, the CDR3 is TGTGCCAGCAGCCCGGGCGGGTCTGACACAGATACGCAGTATTTT. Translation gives CASSPGGSDTDTQYF.

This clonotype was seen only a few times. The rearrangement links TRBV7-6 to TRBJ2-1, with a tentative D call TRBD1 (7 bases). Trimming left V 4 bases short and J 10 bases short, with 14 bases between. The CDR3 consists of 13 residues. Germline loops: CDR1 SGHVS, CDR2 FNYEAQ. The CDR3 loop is CASSSGGSQEQFF. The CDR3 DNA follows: TGTGCCAGCAGCTCAGGGGGGTCCCAAGAGCAGTTCTTC.

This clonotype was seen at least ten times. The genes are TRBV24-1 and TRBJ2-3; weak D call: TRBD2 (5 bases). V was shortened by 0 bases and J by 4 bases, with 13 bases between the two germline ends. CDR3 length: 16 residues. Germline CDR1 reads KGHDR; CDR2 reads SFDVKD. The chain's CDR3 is CATSDLTGKGADTQYF. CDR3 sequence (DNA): TGTGCCACCAGTGATTTGACCGGGAAAGGAGCAGATACGCAGTATTTT.

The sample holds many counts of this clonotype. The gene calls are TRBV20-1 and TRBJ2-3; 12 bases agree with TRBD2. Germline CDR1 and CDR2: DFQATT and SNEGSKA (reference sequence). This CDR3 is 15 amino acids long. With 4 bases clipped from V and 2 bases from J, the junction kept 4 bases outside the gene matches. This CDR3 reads CSATRLAGDTDTQYF. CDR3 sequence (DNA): TGCAGTGCTACAAGACTAGCGGGAGACACAGATACGCAGTATTTT.